Listed here are 28 T cell receptor beta chains from one sample, sequenced in a study of T-cell memory formation after mild COVID-19. TCRdb itself ran the 5' RACE reads through MiXCR, one entry per CDR3 protein. The sample lists roughly 400,000 distinct CDR3 sequences; roughly 18% were seen once. The specimen was PBMCs or a T cell subset sorted from them (not recorded which). Source of these receptors: a man between 18 and 29 years old who had mild COVID-19 (a few samples of this study predate the infection). Cell type and time point are not known.

This clonotype was counted a few times. This sequence joins TRBV6-2 or TRBV6-3 and TRBJ2-5, with 8 bases lining up with TRBD1. V dropped 6 bases and J dropped 0; count of bases not matched to a gene: 6. The CDR3 runs to 15 residues. Germline loops: CDR1 MNHEY, CDR2 SVGEGT. CDR3 bases: TGTGCCAGCAGAACTTCAGGGGGCAACCAAGAGACCCAGTACTTC. This encodes CASRTSGGNQETQYF.

V is TRBV10-2 and J is TRBJ1-1; 7 nucleotides agree with TRBD1. The germline gives CDR1 WSHSY, CDR2 SAAADI. V lost 10 bases, J lost 0 bases, and 8 bases stayed unmatched. This CDR3 spans 14 amino acids. CDR3 sequence (DNA): TGCGCCACCGAGGACAGGTCCCTGAACACTGAAGCTTTCTTT. Translating it yields CATEDRSLNTEAFF.

This clonotype was counted between two and nine times. The CDR3 region is CASTEGSGLYGYTF. CDR3 coding DNA: TGTGCCAGCACAGAAGGTTCGGGTCTCTATGGCTACACCTTC. This chain connects TRBV2 to TRBJ1-2; no reliable D call. CDR1 and CDR2 (germline): SNHLY, FYNNEI. V gave up 7 bases and J gave up 4 bases, with 16 bases separating them. CDR3 length: 14 residues.

This rearrangement joins TRBV5-1 to TRBJ1-4, with 8 bases identical to TRBD1. V gave up 4 bases and J gave up 8 bases; unmatched junction bases: 7. The germline V gene has CDR1 SGHRS and CDR2 YFSETQ. The CDR3 has 14 residues. CDR3 coding DNA: TGCGCCAGCAGCCCGGACAGGGTAGAAGAAAAACTGTTTTTT. It encodes CASSPDRVEEKLFF.

The chain joins TRBV7-2 to TRBJ2-3; tentatively, D is TRBD1 (6 bases). CDR1 and CDR2 (germline): SGHTA, FQGNSA. V was pared by 3 bases and J by 2 bases, with 9 bases between. There are 14 residues in the CDR3. In DNA form, the CDR3 reads TGTGCCAGCAGCTTTACAGGGTACACAGATACGCAGTATTTT. Translated: CASSFTGYTDTQYF. The entire variable domain, with the rest obtained from reference TRBV7-2 and TRBJ2-3, is as follows: GAGVSQSPSNKVTEKGKDVELRCDPISGHTALYWYRQSLGQGLEFLIYFQGNSAPDKSGLPSDRFSAERTGGSVSTLTIQRTQQEDSAVYLCASSFTGYTDTQYFGPGTRLTVL.

This clonotype was seen many times. This sequence joins TRBV5-1 and TRBJ2-3; TRBD2 agrees at 7 bases. With V trimmed by 2 bases and J by 6 bases, 6 bases remained unmatched. CDR3 length: 14 residues. Germline loops: CDR1 SGHRS, CDR2 YFSETQ. This CDR3 reads CASSLASGEDTQYF. The DNA of the CDR3 is TGCGCCAGCAGCTTAGCCAGCGGGGAGGATACGCAGTATTTT.

In this sample, this clonotype turned up many times. This chain uses TRBV28 with TRBJ2-5; D may be TRBD2 (7 bases). The V and J ends lost 3 bases and 0 bases respectively, with 17 bases between them. CDR1 and CDR2 from the germline V gene are MDHEN and SYDVKM. The CDR3 is 17 residues long. CDR3 sequence (DNA): TGTGCCAGCAGTTTTCCGGGGGGCGGCCCCAACCAAGAGACCCAGTACTTC. Encoded protein: CASSFPGGGPNQETQYF.

This clonotype has only a few counts. The chain couples TRBV5-6 to TRBJ2-6; possible D gene TRBD1, 7 bases. V lost 4 bases to trimming and J lost 11 bases, with 22 bases between them. CDR1 is SGHDT, CDR2 YYEEEE, per germline. The CDR3 contains 16 residues. The CDR3 loop is CASSLRIGGGVDVLTF. CDR3 bases: TGTGCCAGCAGCCTGAGAATAGGGGGCGGGGTCGACGTCCTGACTTTC.

This clonotype was seen a single time. The V gene is TRBV6-5, the J gene TRBJ1-4; a possible D gene is TRBD1 (5 bases). The CDR3 loop spans 15 amino acids. The germline CDR1 and CDR2 sequences are MNHEY and SVGAGI. V lost 1 base and J 6 bases, leaving 12 bases between the germline ends. CDR3 sequence reads: CASSYLGQVYEKLFF. CDR3 coding DNA: TGTGCCAGCAGTTACTTGGGGCAGGTATATGAAAAACTGTTTTTT.

The rearrangement uses TRBV7-9 and TRBJ1-4; D gene unclear. Germline V gene sequence: CDR1 SEHNR, CDR2 FQNEAQ (reference sequence). The CDR3 is 11 residues long. The V and J ends lost 5 bases and 6 bases respectively, with 4 bases between them. The CDR3 reads CASSAHEKLFF. The CDR3 DNA is TGTGCCAGCAGCGCTCATGAAAAACTGTTTTTT.

This clonotype was detected many times. The rearrangement links TRBV20-1 to TRBJ2-7, with 7 bases fitting TRBD1. Germline CDR1 reads DFQATT; CDR2 reads SNEGSKA (reference sequence). The CDR3 runs 15 residues. V dropped 3 bases and J dropped 4; count of bases not matched to a gene: 12. The CDR3 spells CSARKAQGVVYEQYF. Here the CDR3 DNA reads TGCAGTGCTAGGAAGGCCCAGGGGGTTGTTTACGAGCAGTACTTC.

This clonotype came up a few times. The CDR3 DNA reads TGTGCCAGCAGCCAAGGGACTAGCGGGAGCCCCCAAGAGACCCAGTACTTC. Its translation is CASSQGTSGSPQETQYF. The chain is built from TRBV3-1 and TRBJ2-5; 13 bases are shared with TRBD2. With 1 base clipped from V and 1 base from J, the junction kept 3 bases outside the gene matches. The CDR3 covers 17 residues. Germline CDR1 and CDR2: LGHDT and YNNKEL (reference sequence).

This clonotype was seen a few times. V is TRBV27 and J is TRBJ2-3; no clear D. Trimming left V 2 bases short and J 6 bases short, with 9 bases between. Germline V gives CDR1 MNHEY, CDR2 SMNVEV (reference sequence). The CDR3 length is 13 residues. CDR3 sequence reads: CASSLRSSDTQYF. CDR3 in DNA: TGTGCCAGCAGTTTACGCAGCTCGGATACGCAGTATTTT.

The chain couples TRBV6-5 to TRBJ1-2; 7 bases are a match to TRBD1. Germline V lookup: CDR1 MNHEY, CDR2 SVGAGI. The V gene end was trimmed by 0 bases and the J gene end by 3 bases; junction bases not matched to a gene: 4. The CDR3 has 15 amino acids. CDR3 bases: TGTGCCAGCAGTTACTCGACAGGGCATTACTATGGCTACACCTTC. Encoded protein: CASSYSTGHYYGYTF.

This chain links TRBV7-9 with TRBJ1-6; no clear D gene. The V end lost 5 bases, the J end lost 0 bases, and 8 bases lay between the germline ends. Germline V gives CDR1 SEHNR, CDR2 FQNEAQ (reference sequence). CDR3 length: 15 amino acids. CDR3 coding DNA: TGTGCCAGCAGCCCTCAGAGCTCCTATAATTCACCCCTCCACTTT. Its translation: CASSPQSSYNSPLHF.

This clonotype was counted ten times or more. The V gene is TRBV10-3, the J gene TRBJ2-2, with D possibly being TRBD2 (5 bases). Trimming removed 3 bases from V and 6 bases from J, with 14 bases in between. In germline, CDR1 is ENHRY, CDR2 SYGVKD. This CDR3 is built from 15 residues. The CDR3 nucleotides are TGTGCCATCAGTGAATTAAATGAGGGCGCCGGGGAGCTGTTTTTT. It is translated as CAISELNEGAGELFF.

J is TRBJ1-6 and V is TRBV7-2; D unresolved. CDR3 size: 16 residues. Germline loops: CDR1 SGHTA, CDR2 FQGNSA. V was clipped by 7 bases and J by 5 bases, with 18 bases between them. As DNA, the CDR3 is TGTGCCAGCACCGGGCCCCCGACGCATAATAATTCACCCCTCCACTTT. It is translated as CASTGPPTHNNSPLHF.

This clonotype was counted only a few times. CDR3 DNA: TGCAGTGCTCTACCGGGCTACACCTTC. Protein sequence: CSALPGYTF. J is TRBJ1-2 and V is TRBV20-1; D remains ambiguous. The germline gives CDR1 DFQATT, CDR2 SNEGSKA (reference sequence). The CDR3 has 9 residues. Trimming cost V 5 bases and J 8 bases, with 6 bases left between them.

The genes are TRBV4-1 and TRBJ2-7; no firm D call. The CDR3 is made up of 14 amino acids. V shed 0 bases and J shed 1 base, with 7 bases lying between them. From germline, CDR1 is MGHRA and CDR2 YSYEKL. CDR3 amino acids: CASSQEPSSYEQYF. The CDR3 bases are TGCGCCAGCAGCCAAGAACCTAGTTCCTACGAGCAGTACTTC.

V is TRBV28 and J is TRBJ2-5; no firm D call. Looked up from germline, CDR1 is MDHEN and CDR2 is SYDVKM. The CDR3 has 13 amino acids. V lost 2 bases and J lost 5, with 9 bases in between. In nucleotides, the CDR3 is TGTGCCAGCAGTTTACGGGCTCGGGAGACCCAGTACTTC. Its translation: CASSLRARETQYF.

There are a few counts of this clonotype. The chain has TRBV7-2 and TRBJ1-2, with D perhaps matching TRBD1 (5 bases). The V and J ends lost 1 base and 3 bases respectively, with 6 bases between them. Germline loops: CDR1 SGHTA, CDR2 FQGNSA. CDR3 length: 13 residues. The CDR3 nucleotides read TGTGCCAGCAGCTTAGTACAGGACTATGGCTACACCTTC. Its translation is CASSLVQDYGYTF.

This clonotype was seen only a few times. J is TRBJ2-5 and V is TRBV12-3 or TRBV12-4; 12 bases align to TRBD2. Trimming removed 3 bases from V and 1 base from J; junction bases left unmatched: 9. This CDR3 comprises 18 residues. The CDR3 nucleotides are TGTGCCAGCAGTTTTGAACTAGCGGGGGGTCCTTCCCAAGAGACCCAGTACTTC. Amino acids: CASSFELAGGPSQETQYF.

The chain joins TRBV9 to TRBJ2-1, with no clear D. The CDR3 loop spans 12 amino acids. Germline loops: CDR1 SGDLS, CDR2 YYNGEE. V was trimmed by 2 bases and J by 9 bases, leaving 9 bases between them. In DNA, the CDR3 is TGTGCCAGCAGCGTTTGGAGTGGTGAGCAGTTCTTC. It encodes CASSVWSGEQFF.

The rearrangement links TRBV2 to TRBJ1-2, with D possibly TRBD1 on 5 matching bases. Germline CDR1 reads SNHLY; CDR2 reads FYNNEI. The V end lost 2 bases, the J end lost 6 bases, and 10 bases lay between the germline ends. CDR3 length: 13 residues. CDR3 coding DNA: TGTGCCAGCAGTGAACAGGGTTCGAATGGCTACACCTTC. This encodes CASSEQGSNGYTF.

This clonotype has just a few counts. The chain carries TRBV20-1 and TRBJ1-6; D gene unclear. V lost 1 base, J lost 10 bases, and 5 bases lay in between. Germline V gene data show CDR1 as DFQATT and CDR2 as SNEGSKA (reference sequence). The CDR3 is made up of 11 amino acids. The DNA of the CDR3 is TGCAGTGCTAGAGCGGCGTCACCCCTCCACTTT. It codes for CSARAASPLHF.

This clonotype was observed a few times. The CDR3 nucleotides read TGCAGTGCTAGAGGGGTGGGAGCGGGGTACAATGAGCAGTTCTTC. It yields the protein CSARGVGAGYNEQFF. This chain links TRBV20-1 with TRBJ2-1; 7 nucleotides agree with TRBD2. Germline V gives CDR1 DFQATT, CDR2 SNEGSKA (reference sequence). The ends lost 1 base at V and 4 bases at J; junction bases unmatched: 7. The CDR3 is 15 residues long.

This clonotype was counted ten times or more. This chain connects TRBV4-1 to TRBJ2-2; 11 bases are shared with TRBD2. The CDR3 has 16 amino acids. Germline loops: CDR1 MGHRA, CDR2 YSYEKL. V shed 5 bases and J 4 bases; nucleotides not matched to a gene: 6. The CDR3 sequence: CASSWLAGGPTGELFF. In DNA form, the CDR3 reads TGCGCCAGCAGCTGGTTAGCGGGGGGGCCCACCGGGGAGCTGTTTTTT.

This clonotype turned up a few times. This rearrangement joins TRBV5-1 to TRBJ1-6, with 8 bases lining up with TRBD1. The V gene's germline CDR1 is SGHRS and CDR2 YFSETQ. The CDR3 extends over 15 amino acids. Germline trimming cut 4 bases from V and 7 bases from J; bases unmatched to any gene: 7. CDR3 residues: CASSTEGQGNSPLHF. CDR3 coding DNA: TGCGCCAGCAGCACGGAAGGACAGGGAAATTCACCCCTCCACTTT.